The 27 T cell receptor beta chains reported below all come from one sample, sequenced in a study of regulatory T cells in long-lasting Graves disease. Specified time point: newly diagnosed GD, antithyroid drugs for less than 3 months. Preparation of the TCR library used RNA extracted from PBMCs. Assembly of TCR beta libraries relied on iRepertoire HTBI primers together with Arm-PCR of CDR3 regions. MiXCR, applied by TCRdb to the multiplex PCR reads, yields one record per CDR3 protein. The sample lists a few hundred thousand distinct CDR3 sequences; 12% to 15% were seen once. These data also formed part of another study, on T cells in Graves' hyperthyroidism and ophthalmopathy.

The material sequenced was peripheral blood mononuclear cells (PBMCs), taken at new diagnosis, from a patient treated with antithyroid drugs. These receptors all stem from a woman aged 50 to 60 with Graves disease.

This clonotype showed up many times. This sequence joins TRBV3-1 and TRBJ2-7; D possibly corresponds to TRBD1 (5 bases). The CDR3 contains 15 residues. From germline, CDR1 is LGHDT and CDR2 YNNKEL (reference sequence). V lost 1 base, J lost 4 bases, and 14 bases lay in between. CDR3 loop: CASSQGLQERYEQYF. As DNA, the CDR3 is TGTGCCAGCAGCCAAGGTTTACAGGAACGTTACGAGCAGTACTTC.

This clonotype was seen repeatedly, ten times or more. This chain's CDR3 is CASRRRDPRNTIYF. CDR3 in DNA: TGTGCCAGCAGACGGCGGGACCCACGAAACACCATATATTTT. The chain joins TRBV7-2 to TRBJ1-3; the D gene is possibly TRBD1 (5 bases). CDR1 SGHTA and CDR2 FQGNSA come from the germline V gene. This CDR3 has 14 amino acids. Trimming removed 6 bases at V and 5 bases at J, with 14 bases between.

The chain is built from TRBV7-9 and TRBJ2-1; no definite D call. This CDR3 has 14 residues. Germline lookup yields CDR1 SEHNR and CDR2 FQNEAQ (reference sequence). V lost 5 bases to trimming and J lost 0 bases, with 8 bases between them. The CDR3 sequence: CASSDQSSYNEQFF. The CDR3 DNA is TGTGCCAGCAGCGACCAGAGCTCCTACAATGAGCAGTTCTTC. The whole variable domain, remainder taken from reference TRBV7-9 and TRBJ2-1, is DTGVSQNPRHKITKRGQNVTFRCDPISEHNRLYWYRQTLGQGPEFLTYFQNEAQLEKSRLLSDRFSAERPKGSFSTLEIQRTEQGDSAMYLCASSDQSSYNEQFFGPGTRLTVL.

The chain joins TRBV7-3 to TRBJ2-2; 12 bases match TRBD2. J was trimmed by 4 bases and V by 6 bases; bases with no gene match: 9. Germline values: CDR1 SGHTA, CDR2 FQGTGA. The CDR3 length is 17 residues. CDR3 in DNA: TGTGCCAGCAGTCCTCTAGCGGGAGGGCCGGGCACCGGGGAGCTGTTTTTT. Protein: CASSPLAGGPGTGELFF.

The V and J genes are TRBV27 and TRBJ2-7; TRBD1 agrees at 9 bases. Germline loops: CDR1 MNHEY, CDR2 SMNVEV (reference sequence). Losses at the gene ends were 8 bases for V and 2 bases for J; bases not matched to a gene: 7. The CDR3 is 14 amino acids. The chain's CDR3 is CASGGTGLPYEQYF. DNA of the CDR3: TGTGCCAGCGGGGGGACAGGGCTACCCTACGAGCAGTACTTC.

The CDR3 here is CASSLGGPGHDGYTF. CDR3 coding DNA: TGTGCCAGCAGTTTGGGAGGGCCAGGGCACGATGGCTACACCTTC. The V call is TRBV28, the J call TRBJ1-2; perhaps TRBD1 as D (5 bases). V was clipped by 3 bases and J by 6 bases, with 17 bases between them. The length of the CDR3 is 15 residues. Germline CDR1 is MDHEN and CDR2 is SYDVKM.

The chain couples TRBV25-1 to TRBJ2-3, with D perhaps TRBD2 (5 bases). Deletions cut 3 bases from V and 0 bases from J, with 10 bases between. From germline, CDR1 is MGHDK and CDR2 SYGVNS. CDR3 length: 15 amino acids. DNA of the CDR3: TGTGCCAGCAGTGAGCTAGCAACTAGCACAGATACGCAGTATTTT. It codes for CASSELATSTDTQYF.

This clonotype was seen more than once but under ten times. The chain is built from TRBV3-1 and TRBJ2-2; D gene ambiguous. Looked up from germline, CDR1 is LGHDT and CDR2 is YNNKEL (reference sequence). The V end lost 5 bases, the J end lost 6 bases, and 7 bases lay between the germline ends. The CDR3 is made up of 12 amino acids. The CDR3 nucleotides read TGTGCCAGCAGCTACTTAGCCGGGGAGCTGTTTTTT. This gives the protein CASSYLAGELFF. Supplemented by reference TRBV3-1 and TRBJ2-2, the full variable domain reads DTAVSQTPKYLVTQMGNDKSIKCEQNLGHDTMYWYKQDSKKFLKIMFSYNNKELIINETVPNRFSPKSPDKAHLNLHINSLELGDSAVYFCASSYLAGELFFGEGSRLTVL.

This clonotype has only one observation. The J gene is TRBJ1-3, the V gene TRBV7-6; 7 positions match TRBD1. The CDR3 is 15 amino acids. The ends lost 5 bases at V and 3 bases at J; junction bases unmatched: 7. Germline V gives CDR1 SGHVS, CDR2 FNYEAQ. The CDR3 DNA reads TGTGCCAGCAGCCTCGACAGGGTCGGTGGAAACACCATATATTTT. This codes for CASSLDRVGGNTIYF.

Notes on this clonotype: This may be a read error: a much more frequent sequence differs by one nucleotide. CDR3 in DNA: TGCGCCAGCAGCTTAGAGACTAGCGGGAGCCTTTCCTACAATGAGCAGTACTTC. It codes for CASSLETSGSLSYNEQYF. The chain joins TRBV5-1 to TRBJ2-7; 12 bases line up with TRBD2. CDR1 SGHRS and CDR2 YFSETQ come from the germline V gene. V lost 2 bases and J lost 7; bases outside the gene matches: 16. The CDR3 spans 18 residues.

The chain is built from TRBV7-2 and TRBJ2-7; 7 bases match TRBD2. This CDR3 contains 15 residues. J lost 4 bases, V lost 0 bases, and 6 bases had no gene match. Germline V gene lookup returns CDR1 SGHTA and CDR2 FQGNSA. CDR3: CASSLAASGGYEQYF. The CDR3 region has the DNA TGTGCCAGCAGCTTAGCGGCTAGCGGAGGGTACGAGCAGTACTTC.

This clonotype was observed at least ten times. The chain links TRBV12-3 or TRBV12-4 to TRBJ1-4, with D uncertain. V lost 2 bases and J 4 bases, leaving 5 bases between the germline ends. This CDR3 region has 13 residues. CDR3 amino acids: CASSLWSNEKLFF. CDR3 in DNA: TGTGCCAGCAGTTTATGGAGTAATGAAAAACTGTTTTTT.

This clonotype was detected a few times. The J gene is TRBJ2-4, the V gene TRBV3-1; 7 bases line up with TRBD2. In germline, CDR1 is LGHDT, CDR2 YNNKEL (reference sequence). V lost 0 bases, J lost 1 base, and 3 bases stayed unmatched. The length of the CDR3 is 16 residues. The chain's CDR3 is CASSQDGGFAKNIQYF. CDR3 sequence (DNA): TGTGCCAGCAGCCAAGACGGGGGGTTCGCCAAAAACATTCAGTACTTC.

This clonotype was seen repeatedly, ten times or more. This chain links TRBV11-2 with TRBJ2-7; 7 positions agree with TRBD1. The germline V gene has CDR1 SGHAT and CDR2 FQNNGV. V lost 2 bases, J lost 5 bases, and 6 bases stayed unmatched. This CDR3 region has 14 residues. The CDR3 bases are TGTGCCAGCAGCTTATTCGACAGGGTCCACGAGCAGTACTTC. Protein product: CASSLFDRVHEQYF.

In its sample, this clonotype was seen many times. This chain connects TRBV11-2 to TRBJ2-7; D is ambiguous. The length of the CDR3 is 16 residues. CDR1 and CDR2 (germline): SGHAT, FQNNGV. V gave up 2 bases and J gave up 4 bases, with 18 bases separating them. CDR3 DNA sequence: TGTGCCAGCAGCTTAAGTTGGGTGAAGGGAATTTACGAGCAGTACTTC. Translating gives CASSLSWVKGIYEQYF. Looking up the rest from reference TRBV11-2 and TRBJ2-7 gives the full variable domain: EAGVAQSPRYKIIEKRQSVAFWCNPISGHATLYWYQQILGQGPKLLIQFQNNGVVDDSQLPKDRFSAERLKGVDSTLKIQPAKLEDSAVYLCASSLSWVKGIYEQYFGPGTRLTVT.

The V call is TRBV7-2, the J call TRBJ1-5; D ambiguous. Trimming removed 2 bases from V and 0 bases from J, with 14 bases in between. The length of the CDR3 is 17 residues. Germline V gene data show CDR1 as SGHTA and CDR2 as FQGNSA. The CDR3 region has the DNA TGTGCCAGCAGCTTAAAGATACGGGATCCTAGCAATCAGCCCCAGCATTTT. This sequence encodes CASSLKIRDPSNQPQHF.

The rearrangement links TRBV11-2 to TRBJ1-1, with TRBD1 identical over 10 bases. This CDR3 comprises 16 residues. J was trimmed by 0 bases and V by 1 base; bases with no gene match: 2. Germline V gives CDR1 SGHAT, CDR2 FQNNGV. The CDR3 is CASSLGQGALNTEAFF. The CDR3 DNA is TGTGCCAGCAGCTTAGGACAGGGGGCTCTGAACACTGAAGCTTTCTTT.

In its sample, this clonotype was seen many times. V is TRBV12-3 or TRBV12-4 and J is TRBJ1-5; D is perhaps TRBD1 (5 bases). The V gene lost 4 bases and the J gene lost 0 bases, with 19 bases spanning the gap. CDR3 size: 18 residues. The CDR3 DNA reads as TGTGCCAGCAGTTATTGGCAGGGTGTAGCGAATAGCAATCAGCCCCAGCATTTT. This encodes CASSYWQGVANSNQPQHF.

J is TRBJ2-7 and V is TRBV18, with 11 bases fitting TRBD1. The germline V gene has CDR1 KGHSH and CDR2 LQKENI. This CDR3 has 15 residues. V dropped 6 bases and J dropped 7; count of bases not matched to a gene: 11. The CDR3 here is CASSPPGQGASEQYF. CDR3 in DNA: TGTGCCAGCTCCCCCCCTGGACAGGGGGCTTCGGAGCAGTACTTC.

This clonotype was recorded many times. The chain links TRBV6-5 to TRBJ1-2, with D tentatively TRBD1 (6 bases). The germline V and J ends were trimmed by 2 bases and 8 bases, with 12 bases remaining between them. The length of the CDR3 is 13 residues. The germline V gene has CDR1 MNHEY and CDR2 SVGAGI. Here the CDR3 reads CASSYNREVGYTF. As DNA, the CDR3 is TGTGCCAGCAGTTACAACAGGGAAGTAGGCTACACCTTC.

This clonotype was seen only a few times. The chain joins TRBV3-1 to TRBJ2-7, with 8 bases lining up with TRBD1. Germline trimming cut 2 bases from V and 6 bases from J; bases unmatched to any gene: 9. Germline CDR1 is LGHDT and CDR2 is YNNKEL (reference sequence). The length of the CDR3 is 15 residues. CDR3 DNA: TGTGCCAGCAGCCAACCTAGGACAGGGTTGGTCGAGCAGTACTTC. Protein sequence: CASSQPRTGLVEQYF.

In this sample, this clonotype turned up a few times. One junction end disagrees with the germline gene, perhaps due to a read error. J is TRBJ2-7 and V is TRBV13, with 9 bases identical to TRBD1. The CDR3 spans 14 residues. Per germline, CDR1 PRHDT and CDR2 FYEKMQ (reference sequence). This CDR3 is CASSLDRGTYEQCF. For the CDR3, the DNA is TGTGCCAGCAGCTTGGACAGGGGTACCTACGAGCAGTGCTTC.

The CDR3 DNA follows: TGTGCCAGCAGCTACCTTGGGACTAGCGGGAGGCGGGAGACCCAGTACTTC. Its translation is CASSYLGTSGRRETQYF. The gene calls are TRBV11-2 and TRBJ2-5, with TRBD2 identical over 15 bases. J lost 5 bases, V lost 4 bases, and 8 bases had no gene match. The CDR3 consists of 17 residues. The germline V gene has CDR1 SGHAT and CDR2 FQNNGV.

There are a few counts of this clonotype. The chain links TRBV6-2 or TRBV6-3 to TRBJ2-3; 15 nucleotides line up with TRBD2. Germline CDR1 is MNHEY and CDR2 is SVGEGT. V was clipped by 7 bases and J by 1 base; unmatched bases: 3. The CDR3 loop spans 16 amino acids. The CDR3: CASTGLAGGRTDTQYF. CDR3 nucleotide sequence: TGTGCCAGCACCGGACTAGCGGGAGGGCGCACAGATACGCAGTATTTT.

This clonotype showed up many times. The CDR3 bases are TGTGCCAGCAGTTCGGAGGGGACGATTCGTGAGCAGTTCTTC. It codes for CASSSEGTIREQFF. V and J are TRBV12-3 or TRBV12-4 and TRBJ2-1; perhaps TRBD2 as D (6 bases). V was clipped by 4 bases and J by 9 bases, with 16 bases between them. The CDR3 totals 14 residues.

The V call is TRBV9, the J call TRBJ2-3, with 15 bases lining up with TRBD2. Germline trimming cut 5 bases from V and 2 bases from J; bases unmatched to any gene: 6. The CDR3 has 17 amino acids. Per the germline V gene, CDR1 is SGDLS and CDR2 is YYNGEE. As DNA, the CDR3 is TGTGCCAGCAGTCACGGACTAGCGGGAGGGTCCACAGATACGCAGTATTTT. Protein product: CASSHGLAGGSTDTQYF. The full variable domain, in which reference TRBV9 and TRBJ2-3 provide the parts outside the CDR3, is DSGVTQTPKHLITATGQRVTLRCSPRSGDLSVYWYQQSLDQGLQFLIQYYNGEERAKGNILERFSAQQFPDLHSELNLSSLELGDSALYFCASSHGLAGGSTDTQYFGPGTRLTVL.

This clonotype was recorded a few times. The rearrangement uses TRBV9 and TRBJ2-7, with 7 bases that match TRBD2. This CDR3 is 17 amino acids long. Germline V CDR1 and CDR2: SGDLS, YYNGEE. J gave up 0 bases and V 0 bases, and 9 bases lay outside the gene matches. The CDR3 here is CASSVGGGSGISYEQYF. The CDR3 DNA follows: TGTGCCAGCAGCGTAGGGGGCGGGAGCGGAATCTCCTACGAGCAGTACTTC.